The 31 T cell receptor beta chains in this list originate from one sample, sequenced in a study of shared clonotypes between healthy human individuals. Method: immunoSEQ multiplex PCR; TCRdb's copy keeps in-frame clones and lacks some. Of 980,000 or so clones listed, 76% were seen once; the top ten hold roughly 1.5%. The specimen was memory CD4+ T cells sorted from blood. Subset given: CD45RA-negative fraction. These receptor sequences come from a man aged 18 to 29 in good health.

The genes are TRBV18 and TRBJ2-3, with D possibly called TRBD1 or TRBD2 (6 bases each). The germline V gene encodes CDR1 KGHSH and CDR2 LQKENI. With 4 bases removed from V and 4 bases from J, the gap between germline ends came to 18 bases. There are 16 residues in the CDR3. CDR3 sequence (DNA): TGTGCCAGCTCACTGGCTTCGCGAGGGGGGCCAGATACGCAGTATTTT. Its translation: CASSLASRGGPDTQYF.

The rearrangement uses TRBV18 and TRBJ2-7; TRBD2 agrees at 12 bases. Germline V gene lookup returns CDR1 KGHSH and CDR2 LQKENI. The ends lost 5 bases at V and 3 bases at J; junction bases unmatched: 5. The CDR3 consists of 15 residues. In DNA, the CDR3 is TGTGCCAGCTCAGGATCTAGCGGGAGGGTCTACGAGCAGTACTTC. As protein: CASSGSSGRVYEQYF.

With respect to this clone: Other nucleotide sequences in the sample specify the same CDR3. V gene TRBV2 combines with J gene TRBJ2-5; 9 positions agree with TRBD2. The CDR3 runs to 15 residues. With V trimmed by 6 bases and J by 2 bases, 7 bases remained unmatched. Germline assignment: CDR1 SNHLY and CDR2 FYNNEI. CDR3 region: CASSLAGAPQETQYF. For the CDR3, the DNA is TGTGCCAGCAGCTTAGCGGGAGCCCCACAAGAGACCCAGTACTTC.

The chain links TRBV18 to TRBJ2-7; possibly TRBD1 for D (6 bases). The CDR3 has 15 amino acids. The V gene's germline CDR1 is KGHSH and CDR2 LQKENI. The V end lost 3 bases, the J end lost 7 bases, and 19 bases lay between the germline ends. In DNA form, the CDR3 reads TGTGCCAGCTCACCCGAGGGGACAACTTCGGGGGAGCAGTACTTC. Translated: CASSPEGTTSGEQYF.

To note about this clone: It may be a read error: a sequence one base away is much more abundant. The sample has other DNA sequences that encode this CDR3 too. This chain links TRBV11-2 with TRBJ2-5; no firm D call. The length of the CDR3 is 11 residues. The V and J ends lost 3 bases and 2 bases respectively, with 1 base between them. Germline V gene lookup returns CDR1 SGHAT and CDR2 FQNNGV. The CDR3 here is CASSFQETQYF. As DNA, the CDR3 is TGTGCCAGCAGCTTTCAAGAGACCCAGTACTTC. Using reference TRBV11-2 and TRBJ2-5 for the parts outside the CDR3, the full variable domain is EAGVAQSPRYKIIEKRQSVAFWCNPISGHATLYWYQQILGQGPKLLIQFQNNGVVDDSQLPKDRFSAERLKGVDSTLKIQPAKLEDSAVYLCASSFQETQYFGPGTRLLVL.

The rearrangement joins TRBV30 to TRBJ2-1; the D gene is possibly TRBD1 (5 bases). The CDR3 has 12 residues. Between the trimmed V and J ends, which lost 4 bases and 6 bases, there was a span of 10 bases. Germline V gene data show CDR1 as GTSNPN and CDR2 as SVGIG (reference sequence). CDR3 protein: CAWTRGINEQFF. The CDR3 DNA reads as TGTGCCTGGACTAGGGGCATCAATGAGCAGTTCTTC.

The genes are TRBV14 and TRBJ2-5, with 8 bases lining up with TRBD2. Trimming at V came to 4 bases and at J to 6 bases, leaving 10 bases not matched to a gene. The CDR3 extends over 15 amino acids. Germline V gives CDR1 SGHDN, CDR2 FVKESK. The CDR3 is CASSPGLVVKKTQYF. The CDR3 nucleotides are TGTGCCAGCAGCCCGGGACTAGTGGTAAAGAAGACCCAGTACTTC.

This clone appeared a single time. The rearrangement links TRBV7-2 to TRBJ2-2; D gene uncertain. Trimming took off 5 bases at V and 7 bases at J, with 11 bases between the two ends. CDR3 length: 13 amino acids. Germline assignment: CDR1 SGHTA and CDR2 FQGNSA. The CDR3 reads CASSPPGYGELFF. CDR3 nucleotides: TGTGCCAGCAGCCCCCCGGGTTACGGGGAGCTGTTTTTT.

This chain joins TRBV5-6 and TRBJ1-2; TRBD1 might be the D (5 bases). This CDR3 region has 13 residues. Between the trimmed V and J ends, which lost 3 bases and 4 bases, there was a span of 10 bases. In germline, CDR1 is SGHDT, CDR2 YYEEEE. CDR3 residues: CASSSQGPYGYTF. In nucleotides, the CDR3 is TGTGCCAGCAGCTCCCAGGGACCCTATGGCTACACCTTC.

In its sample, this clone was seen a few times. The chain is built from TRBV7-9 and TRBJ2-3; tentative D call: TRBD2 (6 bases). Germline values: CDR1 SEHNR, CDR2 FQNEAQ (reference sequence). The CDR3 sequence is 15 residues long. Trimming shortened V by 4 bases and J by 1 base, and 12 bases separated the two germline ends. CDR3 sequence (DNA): TGTGCCAGCAGCTCCATCGGGGGAGGCACAGATACGCAGTATTTT. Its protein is CASSSIGGGTDTQYF.

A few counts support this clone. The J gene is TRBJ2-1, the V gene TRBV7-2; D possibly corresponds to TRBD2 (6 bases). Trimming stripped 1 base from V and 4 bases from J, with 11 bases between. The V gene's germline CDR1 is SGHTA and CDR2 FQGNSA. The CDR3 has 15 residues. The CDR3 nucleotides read TGTGCCAGCAGCTTAGAAGTTAGCGGTTACAATGAGCAGTTCTTC. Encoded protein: CASSLEVSGYNEQFF. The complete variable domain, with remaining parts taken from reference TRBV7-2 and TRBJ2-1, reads GAGVSQSPSNKVTEKGKDVELRCDPISGHTALYWYRQSLGQGLEFLIYFQGNSAPDKSGLPSDRFSAERTGGSVSTLTIQRTQQEDSAVYLCASSLEVSGYNEQFFGPGTRLTVL.

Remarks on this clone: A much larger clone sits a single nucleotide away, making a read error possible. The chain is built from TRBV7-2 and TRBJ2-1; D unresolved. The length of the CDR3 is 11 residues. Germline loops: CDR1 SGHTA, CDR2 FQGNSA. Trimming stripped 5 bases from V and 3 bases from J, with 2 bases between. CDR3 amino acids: CASSNYNEQFF. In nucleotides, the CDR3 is TGTGCCAGCAGCAACTACAATGAGCAGTTCTTC.

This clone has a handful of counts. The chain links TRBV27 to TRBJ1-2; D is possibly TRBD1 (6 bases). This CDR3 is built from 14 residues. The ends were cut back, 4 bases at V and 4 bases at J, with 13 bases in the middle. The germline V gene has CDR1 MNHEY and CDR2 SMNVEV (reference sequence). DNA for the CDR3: TGTGCCAGCAGTTACGGGGGGCGCGGCTATGGCTACACCTTC. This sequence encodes CASSYGGRGYGYTF.

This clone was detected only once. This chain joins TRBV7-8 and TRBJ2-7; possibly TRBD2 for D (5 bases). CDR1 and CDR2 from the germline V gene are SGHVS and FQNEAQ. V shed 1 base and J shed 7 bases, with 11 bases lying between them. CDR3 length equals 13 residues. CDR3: CASSLDRRGEQYF. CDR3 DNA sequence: TGTGCCAGCAGCTTAGATAGGAGAGGGGAGCAGTACTTC.

CDR3 DNA sequence: TGTGCCAGCAGCTTGGAGTTCCACTCTGATACGCAGTATTTT. It encodes CASSLEFHSDTQYF. The chain combines TRBV7-6 with TRBJ2-3; D is uncertain. There are 14 residues in the CDR3. The germline V gene encodes CDR1 SGHVS and CDR2 FNYEAQ. V lost 3 bases to trimming and J lost 6 bases, with 13 bases between them.

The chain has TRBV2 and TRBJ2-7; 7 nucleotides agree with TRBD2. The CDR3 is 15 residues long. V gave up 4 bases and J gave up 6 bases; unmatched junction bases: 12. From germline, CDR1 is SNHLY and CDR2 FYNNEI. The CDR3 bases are TGTGCCAGCAGTGGTAGCCGGGGGAGGGGTCTCGAGCAGTACTTC. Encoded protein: CASSGSRGRGLEQYF.

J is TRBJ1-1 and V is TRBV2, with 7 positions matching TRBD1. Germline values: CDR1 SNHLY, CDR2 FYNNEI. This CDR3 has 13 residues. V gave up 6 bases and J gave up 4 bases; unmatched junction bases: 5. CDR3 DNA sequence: TGTGCCAGCAGCCCACAGGGGAGCACTGAAGCTTTCTTT. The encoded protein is CASSPQGSTEAFF.

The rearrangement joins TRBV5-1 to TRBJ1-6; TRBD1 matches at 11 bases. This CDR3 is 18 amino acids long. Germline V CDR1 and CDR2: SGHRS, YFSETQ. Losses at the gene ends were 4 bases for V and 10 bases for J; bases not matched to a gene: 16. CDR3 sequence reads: CASSPTGPGQGGRSPLHF. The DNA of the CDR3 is TGCGCCAGCAGCCCTACAGGGCCGGGACAGGGGGGTCGATCACCCCTCCACTTT.

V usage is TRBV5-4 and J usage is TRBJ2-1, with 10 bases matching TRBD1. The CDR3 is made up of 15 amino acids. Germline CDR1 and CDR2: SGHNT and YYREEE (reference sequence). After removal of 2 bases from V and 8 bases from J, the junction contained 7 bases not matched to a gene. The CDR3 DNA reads TGTGCCAGCAGCTTAGGACAGGGGGGCCTCCATGAGCAGTTCTTC. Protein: CASSLGQGGLHEQFF.

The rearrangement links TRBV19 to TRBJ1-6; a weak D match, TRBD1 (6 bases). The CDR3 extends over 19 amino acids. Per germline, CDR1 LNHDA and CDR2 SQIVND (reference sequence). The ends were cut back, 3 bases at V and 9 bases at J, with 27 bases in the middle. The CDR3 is CASSMVRGNAGGGSSPLHF. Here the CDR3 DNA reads TGTGCCAGTAGTATGGTGCGGGGTAACGCGGGGGGCGGTAGTTCACCCCTCCACTTT.

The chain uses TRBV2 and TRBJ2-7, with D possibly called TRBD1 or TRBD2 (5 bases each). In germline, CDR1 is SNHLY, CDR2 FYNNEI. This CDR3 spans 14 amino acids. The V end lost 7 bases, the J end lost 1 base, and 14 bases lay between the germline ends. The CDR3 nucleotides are TGTGCCAGCACCGAGGGGACGGTATCCTACGAGCAGTACTTC. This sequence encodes CASTEGTVSYEQYF.

The DNA of the CDR3 is TGCGCCAGCAGCCGAACCCAGGGGATCTTGGCTGAAGCTTTCTTT. Its protein product is CASSRTQGILAEAFF. The chain uses TRBV5-1 and TRBJ1-1; perhaps TRBD1 as D (6 bases). Germline V CDR1 and CDR2: SGHRS, YFSETQ. V lost 4 bases and J lost 6, with 19 bases in between. This CDR3 region has 15 residues.

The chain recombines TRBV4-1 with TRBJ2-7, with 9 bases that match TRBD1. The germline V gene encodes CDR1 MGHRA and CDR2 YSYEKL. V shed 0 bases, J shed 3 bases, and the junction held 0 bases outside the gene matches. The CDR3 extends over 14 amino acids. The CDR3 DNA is TGCGCCAGCAGCCAAGAGGACAGGGGCTACGAGCAGTACTTC. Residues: CASSQEDRGYEQYF.

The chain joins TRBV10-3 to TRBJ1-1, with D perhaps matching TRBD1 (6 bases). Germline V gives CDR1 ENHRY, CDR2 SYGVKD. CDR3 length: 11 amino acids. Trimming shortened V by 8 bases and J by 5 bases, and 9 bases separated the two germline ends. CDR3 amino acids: CAILGGTEAFF. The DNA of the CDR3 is TGTGCCATCCTAGGGGGGACTGAAGCTTTCTTT.

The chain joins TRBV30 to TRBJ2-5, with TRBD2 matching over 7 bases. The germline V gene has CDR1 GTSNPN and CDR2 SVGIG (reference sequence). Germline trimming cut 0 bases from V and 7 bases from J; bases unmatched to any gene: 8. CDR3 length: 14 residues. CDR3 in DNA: TGTGCCTGGAGTGTATCCGGCCGCGGGGGGACCCAGTACTTC. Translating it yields CAWSVSGRGGTQYF. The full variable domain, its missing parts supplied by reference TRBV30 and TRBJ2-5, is SQTIHQWPATLVQPVGSPLSLECTVEGTSNPNLYWYRQAAGRGLQLLFYSVGIGQISSEVPQNLSASRPQDRQFILSSKKLLLSDSGFYLCAWSVSGRGGTQYFGPGTRLLVL.

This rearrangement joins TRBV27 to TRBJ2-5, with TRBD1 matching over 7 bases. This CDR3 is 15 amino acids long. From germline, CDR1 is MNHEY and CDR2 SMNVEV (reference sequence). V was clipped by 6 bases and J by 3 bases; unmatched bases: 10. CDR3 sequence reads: CASRREQGREETQYF. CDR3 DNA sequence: TGTGCCAGCAGGAGGGAACAGGGGAGAGAAGAGACCCAGTACTTC.

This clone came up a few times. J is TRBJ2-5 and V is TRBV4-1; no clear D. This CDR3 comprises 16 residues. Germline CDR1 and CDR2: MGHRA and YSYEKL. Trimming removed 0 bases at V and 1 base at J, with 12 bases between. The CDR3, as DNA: TGCGCCAGCAGCCAAGATGACTGGGTGCGCCAAGAGACCCAGTACTTC. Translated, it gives CASSQDDWVRQETQYF.

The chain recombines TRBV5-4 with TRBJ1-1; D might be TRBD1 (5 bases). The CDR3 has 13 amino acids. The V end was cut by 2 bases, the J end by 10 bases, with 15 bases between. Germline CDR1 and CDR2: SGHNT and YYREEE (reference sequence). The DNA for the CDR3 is TGTGCCAGCAGCTTAGACCCACAGGATTCAGCTTTCTTT. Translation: CASSLDPQDSAFF.

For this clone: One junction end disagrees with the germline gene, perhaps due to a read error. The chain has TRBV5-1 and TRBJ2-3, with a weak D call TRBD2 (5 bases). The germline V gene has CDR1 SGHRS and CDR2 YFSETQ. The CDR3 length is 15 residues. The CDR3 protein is CAGSLIASRGDTQYF. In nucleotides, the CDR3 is TGCGCCGGCAGTCTCATCGCCTCCCGGGGAGATACGCAGTATTTT. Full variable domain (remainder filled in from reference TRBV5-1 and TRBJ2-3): KAGVTQTPRYLIKTRGQQVTLSCSPISGHRSVSWYQQTPGQGLQFLFEYFSETQRNKGNFPGRFSGRQFSNSRSEMNVSTLELGDSALYLCAGSLIASRGDTQYFGPGTRLTVL.

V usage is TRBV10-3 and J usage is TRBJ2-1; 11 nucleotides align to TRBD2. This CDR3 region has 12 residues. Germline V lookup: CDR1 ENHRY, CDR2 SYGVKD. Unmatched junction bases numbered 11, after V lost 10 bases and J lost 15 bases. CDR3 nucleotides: TGTGCCACTTCCCTCACTAGCGGGAGTTGGTTCTTC. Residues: CATSLTSGSWFF.

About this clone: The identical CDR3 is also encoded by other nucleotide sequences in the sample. CDR3 nucleotide sequence: TGCGCCAGCAGCTTGGAGGGAACTAGCGGGAGAACAGATACGCAGTATTTT. Translating it yields CASSLEGTSGRTDTQYF. J is TRBJ2-3 and V is TRBV5-1; TRBD2 matches 11 bases. The CDR3 sequence is 17 residues long. J gave up 3 bases and V 0 bases, and 6 bases lay outside the gene matches. Germline assignment: CDR1 SGHRS and CDR2 YFSETQ.